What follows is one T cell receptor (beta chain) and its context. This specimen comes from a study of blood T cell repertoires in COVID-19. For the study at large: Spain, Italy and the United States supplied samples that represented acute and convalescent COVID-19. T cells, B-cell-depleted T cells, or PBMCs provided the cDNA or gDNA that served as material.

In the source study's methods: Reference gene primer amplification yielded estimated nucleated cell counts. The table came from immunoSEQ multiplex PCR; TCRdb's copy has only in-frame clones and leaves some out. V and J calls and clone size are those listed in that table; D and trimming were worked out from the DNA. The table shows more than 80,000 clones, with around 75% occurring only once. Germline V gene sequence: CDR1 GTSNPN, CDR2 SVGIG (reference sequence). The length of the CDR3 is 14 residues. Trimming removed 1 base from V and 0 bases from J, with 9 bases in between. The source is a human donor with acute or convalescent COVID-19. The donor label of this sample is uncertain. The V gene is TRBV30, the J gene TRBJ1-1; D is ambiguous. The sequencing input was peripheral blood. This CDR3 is CAWSATQLNTEAFF. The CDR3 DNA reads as TGTGCCTGGAGTGCAACACAGTTGAACACTGAAGCTTTCTTT.